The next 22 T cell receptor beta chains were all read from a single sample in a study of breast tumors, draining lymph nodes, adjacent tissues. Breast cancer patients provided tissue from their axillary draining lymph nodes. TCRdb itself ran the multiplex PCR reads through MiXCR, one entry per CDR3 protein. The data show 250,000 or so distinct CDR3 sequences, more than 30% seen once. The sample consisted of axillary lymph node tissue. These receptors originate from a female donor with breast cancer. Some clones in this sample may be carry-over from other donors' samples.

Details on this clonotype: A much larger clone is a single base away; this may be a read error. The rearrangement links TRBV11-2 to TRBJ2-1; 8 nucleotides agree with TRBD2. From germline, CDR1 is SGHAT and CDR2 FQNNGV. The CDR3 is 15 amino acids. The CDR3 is CASSPGRALGEERFF. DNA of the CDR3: TGTGCCAGCAGCCCCGGGAGGGCTTTGGGAGAGGAGCGGTTCTTC.

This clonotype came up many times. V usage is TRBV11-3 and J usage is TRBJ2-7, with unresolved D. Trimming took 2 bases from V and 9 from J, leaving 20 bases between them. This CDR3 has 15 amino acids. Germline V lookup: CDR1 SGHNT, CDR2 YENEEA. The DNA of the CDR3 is TGTGCCAGCAGCTTATACAAGGATTCCCGATTGGGGCAGTACTTC. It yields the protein CASSLYKDSRLGQYF.

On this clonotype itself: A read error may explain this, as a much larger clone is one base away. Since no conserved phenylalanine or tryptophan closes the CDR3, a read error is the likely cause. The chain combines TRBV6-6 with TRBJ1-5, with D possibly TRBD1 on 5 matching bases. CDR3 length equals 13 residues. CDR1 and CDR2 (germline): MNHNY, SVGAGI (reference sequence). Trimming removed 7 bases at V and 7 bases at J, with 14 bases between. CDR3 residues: CASTGRGGQPQHL. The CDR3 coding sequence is TGTGCCAGCACAGGTAGGGGTGGCCAGCCCCAGCATCTT.

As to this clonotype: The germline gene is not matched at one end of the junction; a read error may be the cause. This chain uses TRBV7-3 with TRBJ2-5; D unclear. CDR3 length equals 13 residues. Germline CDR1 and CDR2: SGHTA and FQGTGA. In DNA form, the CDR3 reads TGTGCCTGCAGTCGCCAGCGACAAGAGGCCCAGTACTTC. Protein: CACSRQRQEAQYF. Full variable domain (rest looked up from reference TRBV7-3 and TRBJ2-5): GAGVSQTPSNKVTEKGKYVELRCDPISGHTALYWYRQSLGQGPEFLIYFQGTGAADDSGLPNDRFFAVRPEGSVSTLKIQRTERGDSAVYLCACSRQRQEAQYFGPGTRLLVL.

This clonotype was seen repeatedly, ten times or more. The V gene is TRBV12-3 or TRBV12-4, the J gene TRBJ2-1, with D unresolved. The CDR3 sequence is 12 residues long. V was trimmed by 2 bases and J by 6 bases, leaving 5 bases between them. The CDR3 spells CASSLIGNEQFF. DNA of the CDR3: TGTGCCAGCAGTTTAATAGGCAATGAGCAGTTCTTC.

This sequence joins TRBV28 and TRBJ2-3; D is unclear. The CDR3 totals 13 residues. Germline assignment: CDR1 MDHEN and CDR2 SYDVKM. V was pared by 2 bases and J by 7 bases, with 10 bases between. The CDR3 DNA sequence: TGTGCCAGCAGTTTACTGCAGCCGAATACGCAGTATTTT. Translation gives CASSLLQPNTQYF. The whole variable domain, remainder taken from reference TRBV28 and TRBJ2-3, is DVKVTQSSRYLVKRTGEKVFLECVQDMDHENMFWYRQDPGLGLRLIYFSYDVKMKEKGDIPEGYSVSREKKERFSLILESASTNQTSMYLCASSLLQPNTQYFGPGTRLTVL.

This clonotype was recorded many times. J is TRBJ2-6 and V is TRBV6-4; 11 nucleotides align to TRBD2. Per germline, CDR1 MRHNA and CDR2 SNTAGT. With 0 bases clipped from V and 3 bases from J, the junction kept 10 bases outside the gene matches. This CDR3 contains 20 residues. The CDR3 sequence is CASSDSMPLAGVFGANVLTF. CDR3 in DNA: TGTGCCAGCAGTGACTCGATGCCACTAGCGGGAGTGTTTGGGGCCAACGTCCTGACTTTC.

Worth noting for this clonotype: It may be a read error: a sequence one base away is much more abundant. CDR3: CASSFALVREQYF. CDR3 DNA: TGTGCCAGCAGTTTCGCGCTAGTGAGGGAGCAGTACTTC. The chain combines TRBV12-3 or TRBV12-4 with TRBJ2-7; D not resolved. This CDR3 is 13 amino acids long. V was shortened by 3 bases and J by 7 bases, with 13 bases between the two germline ends.

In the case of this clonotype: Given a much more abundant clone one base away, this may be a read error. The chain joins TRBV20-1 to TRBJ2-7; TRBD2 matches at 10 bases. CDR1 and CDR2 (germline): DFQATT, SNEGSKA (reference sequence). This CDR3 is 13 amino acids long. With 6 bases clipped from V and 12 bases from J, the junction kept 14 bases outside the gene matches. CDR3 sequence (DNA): TGCAGTGCAACAATAACGGGGACTAGCGCAACGTACTTC. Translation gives CSATITGTSATYF.

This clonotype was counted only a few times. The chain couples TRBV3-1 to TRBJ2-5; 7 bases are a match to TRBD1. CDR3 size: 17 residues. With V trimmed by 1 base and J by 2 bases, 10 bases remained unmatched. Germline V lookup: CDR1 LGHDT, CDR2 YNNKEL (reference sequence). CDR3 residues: CASSQVVRDSTQETQYF. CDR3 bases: TGTGCCAGCAGCCAAGTAGTAAGGGACAGCACACAAGAGACCCAGTACTTC.

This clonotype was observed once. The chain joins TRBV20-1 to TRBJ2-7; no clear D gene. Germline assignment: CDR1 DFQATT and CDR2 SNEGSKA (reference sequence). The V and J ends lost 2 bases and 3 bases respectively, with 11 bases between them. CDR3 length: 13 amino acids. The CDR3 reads CSARPLGNYEQYF. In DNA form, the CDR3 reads TGCAGTGCTAGACCCTTGGGGAACTACGAGCAGTACTTC.

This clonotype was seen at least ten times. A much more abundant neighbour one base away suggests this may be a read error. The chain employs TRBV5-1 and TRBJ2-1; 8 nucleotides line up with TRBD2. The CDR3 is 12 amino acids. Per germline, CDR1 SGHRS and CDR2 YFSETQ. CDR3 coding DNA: TGCGCCAGCGCGACTAGCGCCAATGAGCGGTTCTTC. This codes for CASATSANERFF.

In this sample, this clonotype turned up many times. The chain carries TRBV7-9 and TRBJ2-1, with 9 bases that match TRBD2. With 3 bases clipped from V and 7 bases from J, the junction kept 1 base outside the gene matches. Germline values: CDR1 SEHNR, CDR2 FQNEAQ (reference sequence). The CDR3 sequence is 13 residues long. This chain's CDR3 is CASSLGLANEQFF. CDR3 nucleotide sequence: TGTGCCAGCAGCTTGGGACTAGCAAATGAGCAGTTCTTC. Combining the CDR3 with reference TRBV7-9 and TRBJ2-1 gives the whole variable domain DTGVSQNPRHKITKRGQNVTFRCDPISEHNRLYWYRQTLGQGPEFLTYFQNEAQLEKSRLLSDRFSAERPKGSFSTLEIQRTEQGDSAMYLCASSLGLANEQFFGPGTRLTVL.

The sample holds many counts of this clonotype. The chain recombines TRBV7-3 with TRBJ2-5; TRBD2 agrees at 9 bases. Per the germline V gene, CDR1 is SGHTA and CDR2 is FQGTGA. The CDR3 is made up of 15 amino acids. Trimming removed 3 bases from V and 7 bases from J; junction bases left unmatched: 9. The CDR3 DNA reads TGTGCCAGCAGCTTTGGGACTAGCAGCCAGGGGACCCAGTACTTC. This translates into CASSFGTSSQGTQYF. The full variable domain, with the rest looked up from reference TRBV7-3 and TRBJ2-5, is GAGVSQTPSNKVTEKGKYVELRCDPISGHTALYWYRQSLGQGPEFLIYFQGTGAADDSGLPNDRFFAVRPEGSVSTLKIQRTERGDSAVYLCASSFGTSSQGTQYFGPGTRLLVL.

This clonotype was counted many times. The DNA of the CDR3 is TGTGCCAGCAGCTTAGGTCGAGGACCCACAGATACGCAGTATTTT. It encodes CASSLGRGPTDTQYF. V and J are TRBV7-2 and TRBJ2-3, with D uncertain. Germline CDR1 is SGHTA and CDR2 is FQGNSA. This CDR3 is 15 amino acids long. The germline V and J ends were trimmed by 1 base and 2 bases, with 10 bases remaining between them.

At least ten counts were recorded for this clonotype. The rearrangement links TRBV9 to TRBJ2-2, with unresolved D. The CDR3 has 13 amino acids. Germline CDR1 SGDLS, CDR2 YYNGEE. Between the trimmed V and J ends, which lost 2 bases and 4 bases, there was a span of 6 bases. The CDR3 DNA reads TGTGCCAGCAGCGTGGGCGCCACCGGGGAGCTGTTTTTT. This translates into CASSVGATGELFF.

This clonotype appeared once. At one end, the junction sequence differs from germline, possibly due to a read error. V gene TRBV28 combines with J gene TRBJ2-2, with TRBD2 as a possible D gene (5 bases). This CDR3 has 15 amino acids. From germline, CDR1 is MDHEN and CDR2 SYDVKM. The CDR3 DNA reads TGTGCCAGCAGTTTCTCTAGCCGATACACCGGGGAGCTGTCTTTT. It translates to CASSFSSRYTGELSF.

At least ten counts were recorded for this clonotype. CDR3 nucleotide sequence: TGCAGCGTTATAGCGGGAGCGGAGACCCAGTACTTC. This translates into CSVIAGAETQYF. The rearrangement joins TRBV29-1 to TRBJ2-5; 9 bases line up with TRBD2. Losses at the gene ends were 5 bases for V and 5 bases for J; bases not matched to a gene: 3. Germline CDR1 reads SQVTM; CDR2 reads ANQGSEA. This CDR3 has 12 residues.

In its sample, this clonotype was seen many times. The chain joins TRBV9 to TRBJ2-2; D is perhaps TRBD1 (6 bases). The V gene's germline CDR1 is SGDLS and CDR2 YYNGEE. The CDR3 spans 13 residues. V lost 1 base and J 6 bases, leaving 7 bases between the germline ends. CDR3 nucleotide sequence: TGTGCCAGCAGCGTAACAGGGTCCGGGGAGCTGTTTTTT. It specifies CASSVTGSGELFF. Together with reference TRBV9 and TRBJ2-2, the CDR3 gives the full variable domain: DSGVTQTPKHLITATGQRVTLRCSPRSGDLSVYWYQQSLDQGLQFLIQYYNGEERAKGNILERFSAQQFPDLHSELNLSSLELGDSALYFCASSVTGSGELFFGEGSRLTVL.

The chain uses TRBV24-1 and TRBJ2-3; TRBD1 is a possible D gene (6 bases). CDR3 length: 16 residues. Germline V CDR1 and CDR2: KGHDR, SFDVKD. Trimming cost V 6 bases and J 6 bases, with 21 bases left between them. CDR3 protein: CATSLSSGGVRDTQYF. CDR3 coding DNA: TGTGCCACCAGTTTATCGAGTGGGGGCGTTCGGGATACGCAGTATTTT.

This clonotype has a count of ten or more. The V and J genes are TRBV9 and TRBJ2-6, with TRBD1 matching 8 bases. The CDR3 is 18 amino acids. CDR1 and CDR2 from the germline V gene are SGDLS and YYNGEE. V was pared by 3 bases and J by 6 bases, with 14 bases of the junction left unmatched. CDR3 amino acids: CASSGRGPPNRMANVLTF. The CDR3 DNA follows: TGTGCCAGCAGCGGCAGGGGGCCCCCCAATCGTATGGCCAACGTCCTGACTTTC.

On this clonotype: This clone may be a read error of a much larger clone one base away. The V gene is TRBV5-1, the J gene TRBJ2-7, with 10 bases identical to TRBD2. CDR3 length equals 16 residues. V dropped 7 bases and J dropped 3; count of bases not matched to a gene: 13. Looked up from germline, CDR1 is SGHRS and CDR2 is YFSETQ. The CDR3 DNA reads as TGCGCCAGCGGCTGGGGCCTAGCGGGGGAATTCTACGAGCAGTACTTC. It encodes CASGWGLAGEFYEQYF.